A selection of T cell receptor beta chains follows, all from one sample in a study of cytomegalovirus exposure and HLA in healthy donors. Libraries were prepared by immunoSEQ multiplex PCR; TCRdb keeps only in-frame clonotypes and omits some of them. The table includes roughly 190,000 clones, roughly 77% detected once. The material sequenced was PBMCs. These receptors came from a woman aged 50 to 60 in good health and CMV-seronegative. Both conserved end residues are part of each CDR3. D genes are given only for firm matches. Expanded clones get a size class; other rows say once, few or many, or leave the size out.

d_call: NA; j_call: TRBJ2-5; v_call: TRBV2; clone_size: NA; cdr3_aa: CASSGQGGQETQYF; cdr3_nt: TGTGCCAGCAGTGGTCAGGGGGGCCAAGAGACCCAGTACTTC
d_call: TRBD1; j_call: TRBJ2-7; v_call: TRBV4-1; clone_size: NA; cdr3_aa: CASSQDRLRDRGHEQYF; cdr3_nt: TGCGCCAGCAGCCAAGACCGCCTCCGGGACAGAGGCCACGAGCAGTACTTC
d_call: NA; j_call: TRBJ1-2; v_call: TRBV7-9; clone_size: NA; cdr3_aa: CSSSLMGKGPNGYTF; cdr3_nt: TGTTCCAGCAGCTTAATGGGGAAGGGGCCTAATGGCTACACCTTC
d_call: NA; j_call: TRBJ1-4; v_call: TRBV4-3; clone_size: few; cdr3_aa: CASSQEGRGGKLFF; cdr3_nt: TGCGCCAGCAGCCAAGAGGGCAGGGGCGGGAAACTGTTTTTT
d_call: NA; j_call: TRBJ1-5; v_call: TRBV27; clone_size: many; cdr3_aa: CASAQRGLDQPQHF; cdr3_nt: TGTGCCAGCGCGCAGAGGGGGTTGGATCAGCCCCAGCATTTT
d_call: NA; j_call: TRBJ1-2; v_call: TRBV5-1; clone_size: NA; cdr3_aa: CASSVGGAEANYGYTF; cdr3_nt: TGCGCCAGCAGCGTCGGGGGAGCGGAGGCTAACTATGGCTACACCTTC
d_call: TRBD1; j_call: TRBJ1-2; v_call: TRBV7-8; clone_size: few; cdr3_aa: CASSLTTGGVAGYTF; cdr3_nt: TGTGCCAGCAGCTTAACGACAGGGGGCGTAGCTGGCTACACCTTC
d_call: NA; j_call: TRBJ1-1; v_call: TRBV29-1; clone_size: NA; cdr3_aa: CSAFSNTLKAFF; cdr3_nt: TGCAGCGCATTCTCAAACACGTTGAAGGCTTTCTTT
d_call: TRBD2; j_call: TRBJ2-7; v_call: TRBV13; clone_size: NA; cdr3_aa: CASSSRLAGVYEQYF; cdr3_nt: TGTGCCAGCAGTAGCCGCCTAGCGGGAGTCTACGAGCAGTACTTC
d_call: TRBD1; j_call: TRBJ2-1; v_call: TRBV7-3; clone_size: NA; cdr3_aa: CASSFAGGSSYNEQFF; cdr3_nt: TGTGCCAGCAGCTTCGCAGGGGGTAGCTCCTACAATGAGCAGTTCTTC
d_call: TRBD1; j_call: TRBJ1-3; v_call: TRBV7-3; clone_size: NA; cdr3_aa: CASSLIGQGASGNTIYF; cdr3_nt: TGTGCCAGCAGCTTAATTGGACAGGGGGCGTCTGGAAACACCATATATTTT
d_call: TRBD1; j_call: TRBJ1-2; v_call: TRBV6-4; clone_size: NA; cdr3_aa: CASSDSGQGYGYTF; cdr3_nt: TGTGCCAGCAGTGACTCGGGACAGGGCTACGGCTACACCTTC
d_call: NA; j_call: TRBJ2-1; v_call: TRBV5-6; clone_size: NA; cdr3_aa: CASSLVQGSYNEQFF; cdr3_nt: TGTGCCAGCAGCTTGGTGCAGGGCTCCTACAATGAGCAGTTCTTC
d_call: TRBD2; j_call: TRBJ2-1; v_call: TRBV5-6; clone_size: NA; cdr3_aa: CASSLGLARYNEQFF; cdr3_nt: TGTGCCAGCAGCTTAGGACTAGCGCGCTACAATGAGCAGTTCTTC
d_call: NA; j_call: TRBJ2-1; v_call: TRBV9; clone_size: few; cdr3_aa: CASSVGSGYNEQFF; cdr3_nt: TGTGCCAGCAGCGTGGGTAGCGGCTACAATGAGCAGTTCTTC
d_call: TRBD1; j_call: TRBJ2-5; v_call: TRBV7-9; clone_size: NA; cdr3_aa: CASSLTGGIMGTQYF; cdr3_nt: TGTGCCAGCAGCTTGACAGGGGGGATTATGGGGACCCAGTACTTC
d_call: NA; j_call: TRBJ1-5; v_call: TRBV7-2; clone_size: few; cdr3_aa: CASSSQQGSNQPQHF; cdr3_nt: TGTGCCAGCAGCTCCCAACAGGGTAGCAATCAGCCCCAGCATTTT
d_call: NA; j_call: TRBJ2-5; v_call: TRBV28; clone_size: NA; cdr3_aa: CASSLQETQYF; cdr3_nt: TGTGCCAGCAGCCTCCAAGAGACCCAGTACTTC
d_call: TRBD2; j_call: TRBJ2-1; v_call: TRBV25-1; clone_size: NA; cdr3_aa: CASSGSGLYNEQFF; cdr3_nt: TGTGCCAGCAGTGGTTCGGGACTATACAATGAGCAGTTCTTC
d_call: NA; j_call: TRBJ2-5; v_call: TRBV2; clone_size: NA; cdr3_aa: CASIRGQETQYF; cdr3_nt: TGTGCCAGCATACGAGGGCAAGAGACCCAGTACTTC
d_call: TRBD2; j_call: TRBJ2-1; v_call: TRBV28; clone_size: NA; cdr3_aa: CASSLIRGLAAHGSYNEQFF; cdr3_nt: TGTGCCAGCAGTTTAATCCGAGGACTAGCGGCTCATGGATCCTACAATGAGCAGTTCTTC
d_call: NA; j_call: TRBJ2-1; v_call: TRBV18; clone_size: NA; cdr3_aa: CASSPPWPLDYNEQFF; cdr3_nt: TGTGCCAGCTCGCCACCGTGGCCACTAGACTACAATGAGCAGTTCTTC
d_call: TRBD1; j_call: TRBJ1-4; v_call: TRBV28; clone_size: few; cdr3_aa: CASSFPTGSGEKLFF; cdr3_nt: TGTGCCAGCAGTTTCCCGACAGGGTCGGGTGAAAAACTGTTTTTT
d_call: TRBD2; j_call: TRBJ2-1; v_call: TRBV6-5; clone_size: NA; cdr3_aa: CASSSLSGTRVQFF; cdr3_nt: TGTGCCAGCAGTTCACTATCCGGGACTAGGGTACAGTTCTTC
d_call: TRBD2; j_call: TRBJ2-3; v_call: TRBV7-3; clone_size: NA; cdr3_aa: CASSFSGLAGAPADTQYF; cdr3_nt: TGTGCCAGCAGCTTCTCGGGACTAGCGGGAGCCCCCGCAGATACGCAGTATTTT
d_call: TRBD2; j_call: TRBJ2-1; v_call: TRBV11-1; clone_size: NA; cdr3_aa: CASSPGLGRGEQFF; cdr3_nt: TGTGCCAGCAGCCCCGGACTAGGAAGAGGTGAGCAGTTCTTC
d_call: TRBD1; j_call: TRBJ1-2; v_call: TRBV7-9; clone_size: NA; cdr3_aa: CASSLAGQGQGGYTF; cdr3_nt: TGTGCCAGCAGCTTAGCTGGACAGGGACAAGGGGGCTACACCTTC
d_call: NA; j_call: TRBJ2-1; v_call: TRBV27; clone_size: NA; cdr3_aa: CASSSPGRGTLNEQFF; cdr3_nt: TGTGCCAGCAGTTCCCCCGGGCGGGGGACACTTAATGAGCAGTTCTTC
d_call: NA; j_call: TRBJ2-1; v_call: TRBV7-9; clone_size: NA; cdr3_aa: CASSGARGDEQFF; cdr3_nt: TGTGCCAGCAGCGGGGCCCGAGGAGATGAGCAGTTCTTC
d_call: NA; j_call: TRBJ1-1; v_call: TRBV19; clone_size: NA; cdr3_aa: CVSNRGAVNTEAFF; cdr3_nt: TGTGTCAGTAATCGGGGGGCCGTGAACACTGAAGCTTTCTTT
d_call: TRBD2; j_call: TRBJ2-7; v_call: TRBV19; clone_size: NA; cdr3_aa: CASSISLGGSLPEQYF; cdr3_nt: TGTGCCAGTAGTATTTCCTTGGGCGGGAGCTTGCCCGAGCAGTACTTC
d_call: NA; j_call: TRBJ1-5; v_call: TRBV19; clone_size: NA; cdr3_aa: CASSRYQGTPGAQHF; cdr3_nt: TGTGCCAGTAGCCGATATCAGGGAACCCCGGGGGCCCAGCATTTT
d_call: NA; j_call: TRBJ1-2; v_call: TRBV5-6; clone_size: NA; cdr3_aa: CASSSGARHGYTF; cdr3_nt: TGTGCCAGCAGCTCGGGAGCGAGGCATGGCTACACCTTC
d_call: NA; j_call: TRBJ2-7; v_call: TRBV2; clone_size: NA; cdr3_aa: CASSEGRDRQYF; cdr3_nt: TGTGCCAGCAGTGAAGGGAGGGACCGGCAGTACTTC
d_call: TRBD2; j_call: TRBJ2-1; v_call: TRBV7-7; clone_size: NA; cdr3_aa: CASSLGAGLEAHNEQFF; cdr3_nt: TGTGCTAGCAGCTTAGGGGCCGGACTAGAGGCACACAATGAGCAGTTCTTC
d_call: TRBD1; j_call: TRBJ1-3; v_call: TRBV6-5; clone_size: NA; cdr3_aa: CASSSGQVGNTIYF; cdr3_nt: TGTGCCAGCAGTTCGGGACAGGTTGGCAACACCATATATTTT
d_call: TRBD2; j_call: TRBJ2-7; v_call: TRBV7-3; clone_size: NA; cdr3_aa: CASSVGRGYEQYF; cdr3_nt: TGTGCCAGCAGCGTGGGGAGGGGCTACGAGCAGTACTTC
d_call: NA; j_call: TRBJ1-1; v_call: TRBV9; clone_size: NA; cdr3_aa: CASSPQGQLNTEAFF; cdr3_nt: TGTGCCAGCAGCCCCCAGGGGCAGTTGAACACTGAAGCTTTCTTT
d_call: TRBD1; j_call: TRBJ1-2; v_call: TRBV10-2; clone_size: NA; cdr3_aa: CASSGGTGMDYGYTF; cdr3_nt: TGCGCCAGCAGTGGCGGGACAGGGATGGACTATGGCTACACCTTC
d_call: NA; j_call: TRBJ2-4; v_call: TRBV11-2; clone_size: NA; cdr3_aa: CASSPNRVRRSENIQYF; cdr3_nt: TGTGCCAGCAGCCCCAACAGGGTAAGGAGGAGCGAAAACATTCAGTACTTC
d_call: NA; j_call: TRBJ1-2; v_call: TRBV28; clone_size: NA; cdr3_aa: CASSLQGGTANYGYTF; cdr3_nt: TGTGCCAGCAGTTTGCAGGGAGGGACCGCTAACTATGGCTACACCTTC
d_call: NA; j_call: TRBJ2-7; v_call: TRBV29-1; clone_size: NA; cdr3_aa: CSVVPTFSYEQYF; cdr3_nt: TGCAGCGTTGTACCTACCTTCTCCTACGAGCAGTACTTC
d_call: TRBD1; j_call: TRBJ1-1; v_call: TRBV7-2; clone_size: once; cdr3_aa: CASSSGQLNTEAFF; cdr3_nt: TGTGCCAGCAGCTCGGGACAGCTGAACACTGAAGCTTTCTTT
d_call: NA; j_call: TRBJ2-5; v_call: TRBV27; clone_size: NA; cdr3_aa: CASSLSQVETQYF; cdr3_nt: TGTGCCAGCAGTTTGAGCCAGGTAGAGACCCAGTACTTC
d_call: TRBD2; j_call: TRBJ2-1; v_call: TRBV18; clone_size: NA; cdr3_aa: CASSPPVSGGFINEQFF; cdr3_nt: TGTGCCAGCTCACCACCAGTTAGCGGGGGTTTTATTAATGAGCAGTTCTTC
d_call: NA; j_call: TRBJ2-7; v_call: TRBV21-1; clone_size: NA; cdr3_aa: CASSKEGTGSYEQYF; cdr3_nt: TGTGCCAGCAGCAAAGAGGGGACAGGCTCCTACGAGCAGTACTTC
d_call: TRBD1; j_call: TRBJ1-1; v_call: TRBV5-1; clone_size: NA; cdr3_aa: CASSWGQGAVNTEAFF; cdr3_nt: TGCGCCAGCAGCTGGGGACAGGGGGCTGTTAACACTGAAGCTTTCTTT
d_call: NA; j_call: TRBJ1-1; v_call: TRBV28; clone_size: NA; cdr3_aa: CASSPGDLNTEAFF; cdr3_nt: TGTGCCAGCAGTCCAGGGGATCTGAACACTGAAGCTTTCTTT
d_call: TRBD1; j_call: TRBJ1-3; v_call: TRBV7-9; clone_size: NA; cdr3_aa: CASTWAGTGSRNTIYF; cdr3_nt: TGTGCCAGCACTTGGGCCGGGACAGGGTCTAGAAACACCATATATTTT
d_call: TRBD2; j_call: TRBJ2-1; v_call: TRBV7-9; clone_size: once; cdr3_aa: CASSPQVLAGSSYNEQFF; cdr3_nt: TGTGCCAGCAGCCCCCAGGTCCTAGCGGGTAGCTCCTACAATGAGCAGTTCTTC
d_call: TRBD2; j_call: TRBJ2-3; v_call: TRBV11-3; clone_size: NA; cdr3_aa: CASSKTSGVTDTQYF; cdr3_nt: TGTGCCAGCAGCAAAACTAGCGGGGTCACAGATACGCAGTATTTT
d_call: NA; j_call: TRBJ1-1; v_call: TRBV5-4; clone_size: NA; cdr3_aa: CASSFGGGNTEAFF; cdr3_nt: TGTGCCAGCAGCTTCGGGGGTGGAAACACTGAAGCTTTCTTT
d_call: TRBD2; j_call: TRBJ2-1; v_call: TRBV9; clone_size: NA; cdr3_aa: CASSGGLAEGAPEQFF; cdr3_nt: TGTGCCAGCAGCGGGGGACTAGCGGAGGGGGCGCCTGAGCAGTTCTTC
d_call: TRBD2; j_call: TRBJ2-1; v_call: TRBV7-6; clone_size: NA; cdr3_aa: CASSLRTSGLYNEQFF; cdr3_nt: TGTGCCAGCAGCTTGAGGACTAGCGGATTATACAATGAGCAGTTCTTC
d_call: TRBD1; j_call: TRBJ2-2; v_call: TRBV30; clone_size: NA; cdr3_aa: CAWSPGTGKLAGELFF; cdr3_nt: TGTGCCTGGAGTCCCGGGACAGGGAAGTTAGCCGGGGAGCTGTTTTTT
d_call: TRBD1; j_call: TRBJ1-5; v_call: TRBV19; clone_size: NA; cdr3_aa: CATADRGTQPQHF; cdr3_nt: TGTGCCACCGCGGACAGGGGGACTCAGCCCCAGCATTTT
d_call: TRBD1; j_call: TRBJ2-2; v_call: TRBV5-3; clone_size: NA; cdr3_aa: CARSAGTGTTGELFF; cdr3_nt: TGTGCCAGAAGCGCCGGGACAGGGACCACCGGGGAGCTGTTTTTT